This TCR beta chain originates from a study of PD-L1 blockade in urothelial cancer. At the level of the study: Timepoints chosen for blood analysis were 3 weeks (second dose) and 6 weeks after treatment start. General study findings and limits: Durable-benefit patients expanded tumor-associated blood clones more at 3 weeks.

This clone was detected a few times. Its antigen is as yet unknown. Using immunoSEQ multiplex PCR, the repertoire was profiled, and TCRdb retains in-frame clones only, with some absent. This sample has 29,000 or so clones, with over 75% found just once. The CDR3 length is 18 residues. V shed 1 base and J 5 bases; nucleotides not matched to a gene: 12. In germline, CDR1 is SGHRS, CDR2 YFSETQ. The sequences come from PBMCs, collected around atezolizumab (anti-PD-L1) treatment. The sequence was obtained from a man over 45 with urothelial cancer. The chain combines TRBV5-1 with TRBJ2-2; 9 bases agree with TRBD1. CDR3 nucleotide sequence: TGCGCCAGCAGCTTGAGCACAGGGGGCAATTTGGGGACCGGGGAGCTGTTTTTT. Protein: CASSLSTGGNLGTGELFF.